A selection of T cell receptor beta chains follows, all from one sample in a study of response to subunit inactivated influenza vaccine. TCRdb re-called the RT-PCR reads through MiXCR, storing one row per CDR3 protein. The table includes approximately 290,000 distinct CDR3 sequences, 22% detected once. Sequenced material: PBMCs from blood, taken less than 22 months after vaccination. The receptors were gathered from a man in his fifties or sixties who received an inactivated influenza vaccine. The CDR3 runs from the conserved cysteine through the conserved F or W. The D gene is left open where the match is weak. Rows give clone size only sometimes, using once, few, many, or a class for an expanded clone.

D	V	J	size	CDR3	DNA
TRBD1	TRBV6-5	TRBJ1-1	.	CASSYRRTGNMNTEAFF	TGTGCCAGCAGTTACCGACGGACAGGGAACATGAACACTGAAGCTTTCTTT
.	TRBV11-2	TRBJ2-7	.	CASTQPGTFPYEQYF	TGTGCCAGCACCCAACCCGGGACGTTCCCCTACGAGCAGTACTTC
.	TRBV7-9	TRBJ1-2	.	CASSVGQTYGYTF	TGTGCCAGCAGCGTTGGACAGACCTATGGCTACACCTTC
.	TRBV6-5	TRBJ1-1	.	CASSSRTLTLNTEAFF	TGTGCCAGCAGTTCCCGGACACTTACCTTGAACACTGAAGCTTTCTTT
.	TRBV6-1	TRBJ1-6	.	CASSGLNSPLHF	TGTGCCAGCAGCGGCCTGAATTCACCCCTCCACTTT
.	TRBV20-1	TRBJ1-4	.	CSAYAPGVYGRDDYEKLFF	TGCAGTGCTTACGCGCCAGGAGTTTATGGGCGGGATGATTATGAAAAACTGTTTTTT
.	TRBV12-3/TRBV12-4	TRBJ2-2	.	CASSLIRSDELLFF	TGTGCCAGCAGTTTAATCCGCAGTGACGAGTTGTTGTTTTTT
.	TRBV11-2	TRBJ2-5	.	CASSLVFRGPETQYF	TGTGCCAGCAGCTTAGTATTTCGGGGGCCGGAGACCCAGTACTTC
.	TRBV15	TRBJ2-5	.	CATSRVQETQYF	TGTGCCACCAGCAGAGTTCAAGAGACCCAGTACTTC
TRBD1	TRBV29-1	TRBJ2-1	.	CSVVNRGVHEQFF	TGCAGCGTTGTTAACAGGGGGGTTCATGAGCAGTTCTTC
TRBD1	TRBV20-1	TRBJ1-1	few	CSARDPGGAPENTEAFF	TGCAGTGCTAGAGACCCAGGGGGCGCCCCGGAGAACACTGAAGCTTTCTTT
.	TRBV3-1	TRBJ1-4	.	CASSQRGRNEKLFF	TGTGCCAGCAGCCAGCGGGGGCGGAATGAAAAACTGTTTTTT
.	TRBV12-3/TRBV12-4	TRBJ1-2	few	CASSPQVNYGYTF	TGTGCCAGCAGCCCTCAGGTTAACTATGGCTACACCTTC
TRBD1	TRBV10-3	TRBJ2-2	.	CAIRTQGAVNTGELFF	TGTGCCATCAGGACTCAGGGGGCGGTCAACACCGGGGAGCTGTTTTTT
TRBD2	TRBV4-1	TRBJ2-7	few	CASSQLTTSGRGEQYF	TGCGCCAGCAGCCAACTGACGACTAGCGGGAGGGGAGAGCAGTACTTC
TRBD1	TRBV9	TRBJ1-1	.	CASSTQGTTEAFF	TGTGCCAGCAGTACACAGGGGACGACTGAAGCTTTCTTT
.	TRBV27	TRBJ1-1	few	CASSSRAWDTEAFF	TGTGCCAGCAGTTCCAGGGCCTGGGACACTGAAGCTTTCTTT
.	TRBV7-2	TRBJ1-5	.	CASSLQGYNQPQHF	TGTGCCAGCAGCTTACAGGGTTACAATCAGCCCCAGCATTTT
TRBD1	TRBV7-8	TRBJ1-2	.	CASSLRDRGSYGYTF	TGTGCCAGCAGCTTACGGGACAGGGGAAGCTATGGCTACACCTTC
.	TRBV7-8	TRBJ1-1	.	CASSLGRNTEPFF	TGTGCCAGCAGCTTAGGCCGGAACACTGAACCTTTCTTT
TRBD1	TRBV12-3/TRBV12-4	TRBJ2-7	.	CASSLIGDSSSYEQYF	TGTGCCAGCAGTTTAATCGGGGACAGTAGCTCCTACGAGCAGTACTTC
TRBD2	TRBV10-3	TRBJ2-6	.	CAISEGLAGPSGANVLTF	TGTGCCATCAGTGAGGGACTAGCGGGCCCCTCTGGGGCCAACGTCCTGACTTTC
.	TRBV7-9	TRBJ2-1	many	CASSSRTNPSQFF	TGTGCCAGCAGCTCTCGGACAAACCCGAGCCAGTTCTTC
.	TRBV7-2	TRBJ2-1	.	CASGLASYNEQFF	TGTGCCAGCGGGCTAGCGAGTTACAATGAGCAGTTCTTC
.	TRBV6-2/TRBV6-3	TRBJ2-3	.	CASSYGGLHTDTQYF	TGTGCCAGCAGTTATGGTGGACTACACACAGATACGCAGTATTTT
.	TRBV20-1	TRBJ1-2	.	CSVKLQDASNYGYTF	TGCAGCGTCAAACTACAGGACGCATCTAACTATGGCTACACCTTC
TRBD1	TRBV24-1	TRBJ2-7	few	CATSGRTGDQYF	TGTGCCACCAGTGGAAGGACAGGGGATCAGTACTTC
.	TRBV12-3/TRBV12-4	TRBJ2-3	few	CASSFNRADGQYF	TGTGCCAGCAGTTTTAACAGAGCAGACGGGCAGTATTTT
TRBD1	TRBV4-1	TRBJ1-2	.	CASSEDRAPVRGGYTF	TGCGCCAGCAGCGAAGACAGGGCCCCCGTACGGGGCGGCTACACCTTC
TRBD2	TRBV2	TRBJ2-7	.	CASSVSSGRYEQYF	TGTGCCAGCAGTGTTTCTAGCGGGAGGTACGAGCAGTACTTC
.	TRBV11-1	TRBJ1-1	many	CASSGTTAAEAFF	TGTGCCAGCAGTGGGACCACGGCGGCAGAAGCTTTCTTT
TRBD2	TRBV5-4	TRBJ2-5	.	CASSFLSSGFRETQYF	TGTGCCAGCAGCTTCCTAAGTAGCGGGTTTAGGGAGACCCAGTACTTC
.	TRBV10-3	TRBJ2-7	few	CAISEPPYEQYF	TGTGCCATCAGTGAGCCACCTTACGAGCAGTACTTC
TRBD1	TRBV4-1	TRBJ1-1	many	CASSQPRQGEVNTEAFF	TGCGCCAGCAGCCAACCAAGACAGGGGGAGGTGAACACTGAAGCTTTCTTT
TRBD1	TRBV6-1	TRBJ1-1	few	CASSPNQGVRTEAFF	TGTGCCAGCAGTCCCAACCAGGGGGTTCGAACTGAAGCTTTCTTT
TRBD2	TRBV6-2/TRBV6-3	TRBJ2-3	once	CASANGWRGDEDTQYF	TGTGCCAGCGCAAATGGTTGGCGGGGGGACGAAGATACGCAGTATTTT